This entry lists 9 T cell receptor beta chains sequenced from one sample in a study of control samples from healthy donors and cancer patients. Clones were read by immunoSEQ multiplex PCR, and TCRdb kept only the in-frame ones, dropping some. The profile shows under 450,000 clones, roughly 90% of them singletons. Sequenced input: PBMCs. These receptor sequences come from a man aged 40-50 years with head and neck cancer.

This chain joins TRBV6-4 and TRBJ1-5; 9 bases are shared with TRBD1. CDR1 is MRHNA, CDR2 SNTAGT, per germline. The CDR3 length is 13 residues. V lost 8 bases and J lost 7; bases outside the gene matches: 6. The DNA for the CDR3 is TGTGCCAGCCTAGGACAGGGGAGCCAGCCCCAGCATTTT. Translation gives CASLGQGSQPQHF.

CDR3 DNA sequence: TGCGCCAGCAGCTTCGACCGCTACGAGCAGTACTTC. Its translation: CASSFDRYEQYF. This chain joins TRBV4-1 and TRBJ2-7; D remains unclear. V lost 5 bases and J 3 bases, leaving 8 bases between the germline ends. The CDR3 sequence is 12 residues long. CDR1 MGHRA and CDR2 YSYEKL come from the germline V gene.

This chain connects TRBV28 to TRBJ1-2, with unresolved D. Germline V gene sequence: CDR1 MDHEN, CDR2 SYDVKM. Trimming cost V 2 bases and J 4 bases, with 14 bases left between them. This CDR3 region has 15 residues. The CDR3 loop reads CASSLLGGQGYGYTF. The CDR3 DNA reads TGTGCCAGCAGTTTACTTGGCGGCCAAGGCTATGGCTACACCTTC.

V and J are TRBV18 and TRBJ1-5; no clear D gene. The germline V and J ends were trimmed by 2 bases and 1 base, with 18 bases remaining between them. The CDR3 consists of 18 residues. Germline assignment: CDR1 KGHSH and CDR2 LQKENI. In DNA form, the CDR3 reads TGTGCCAGCTCACCAAGGGAGGGCGCGTCTCGGAGCAATCAGCCCCAGCATTTT. Protein: CASSPREGASRSNQPQHF. Variable domain in full (rest from reference TRBV18 and TRBJ1-5): NAGVMQNPRHLVRRRGQEARLRCSPMKGHSHVYWYRQLPEEGLKFMVYLQKENIIDESGMPKERFSAEFPKEGPSILRIQQVVRGDSAAYFCASSPREGASRSNQPQHFGDGTRLSIL.

The rearrangement joins TRBV3-1 (or the pseudogene TRBV3-2) to TRBJ1-6; D not certain. The CDR3 covers 14 residues. Germline CDR1 is LGHDT and CDR2 is YNNKEL (reference sequence). Trimming pared 4 bases from V and 9 bases from J, leaving 13 bases between. The CDR3 loop reads CASSLKGLGSPLHF. The CDR3 DNA follows: TGTGCCAGCAGCCTTAAGGGATTGGGTTCACCCCTCCACTTT.

The rearrangement uses TRBV7-2 and TRBJ2-4, with 9 bases fitting TRBD1. The trim removed 3 bases at V and 13 bases at J, leaving 10 bases unmatched. The germline V gene encodes CDR1 SGHTA and CDR2 FQGNSA. The length of the CDR3 is 14 residues. The CDR3 sequence is CASSFGGQGFSQYF. In DNA form, the CDR3 reads TGTGCCAGCAGCTTCGGGGGACAGGGTTTTTCCCAGTACTTC.

The CDR3 loop reads CASSWTGDLTEQFF. The CDR3 DNA reads TGTGCCAGTAGCTGGACAGGGGATCTCACTGAGCAGTTCTTC. V gene TRBV19 combines with J gene TRBJ2-1, with 9 bases matching TRBD1. Germline loops: CDR1 LNHDA, CDR2 SQIVND (reference sequence). This CDR3 region has 14 residues. V shed 6 bases and J 9 bases; nucleotides not matched to a gene: 9.

The rearrangement links TRBV30 to TRBJ2-7; 11 nucleotides align to TRBD1. This CDR3 is 14 amino acids long. Unmatched junction bases numbered 6, after V lost 2 bases and J lost 6 bases. Germline values: CDR1 GTSNPN, CDR2 SVGIG (reference sequence). In nucleotides, the CDR3 is TGTGCCTGGAGTCTGGACAGGGGGCTGAGCGAGCAGTACTTC. Protein: CAWSLDRGLSEQYF.

The chain recombines TRBV12-3 or TRBV12-4 with TRBJ2-1; D not resolved. V gave up 3 bases and J gave up 4 bases, with 4 bases separating them. The CDR3 is made up of 12 amino acids. The CDR3: CASSFGYNEQFF. Written as DNA, the CDR3 is TGTGCCAGCAGTTTCGGATACAATGAGCAGTTCTTC.